Listed here are 32 T cell receptor beta chains from one sample, sequenced in a study of vaccination effects on CD4 cells after COVID-19 (dated 2022 in TCRdb). After less than 13 days of culture, CD4+ T cells were isolated with the EasySep CD4+ T cell isolation kit. The antigens for these receptors are not known. Libraries were made using the immunoSEQ multiplex PCR assay. As stored in TCRdb, this immuneACCESS dataset retains in-frame rearrangements with V and J assigned. A fraction of the clones does not appear; measured against another copy, unresolved V genes explain less than half of the discrepancy, and the remainder lacks a known reason. This sample gives some 49,000 clones in total; 74% of them show up just once. Roughly 7.8% of the sample comes from the top ten. The source was CD4+ T cells from PBMCs cultured without peptide, collected before COVID-19 vaccination. The receptors were sampled from a human donor who had a prior SARS-CoV-2 infection.

CDR3 residues: CATSYGPAGSNQPQHF. CDR3 nucleotide sequence: TGTGCCACCAGCTACGGCCCCGCGGGGAGCAATCAGCCCCAGCATTTT. The rearrangement uses TRBV15 and TRBJ1-5, with D unclear. Trimming left V 5 bases short and J 1 base short, with 15 bases between. CDR1 is LNHNV and CDR2 is YYDKDF in the germline V gene (reference sequence). The CDR3 contains 16 residues.

This clone was seen a few times. V and J are TRBV7-8 and TRBJ2-7; the D call may be TRBD1 or TRBD2 (5 bases each). CDR3 length: 15 residues. V was trimmed by 4 bases and J by 2 bases, leaving 15 bases between them. Germline V gene lookup returns CDR1 SGHVS and CDR2 FQNEAQ. CDR3 bases: TGTGCCAGCAGCTCACCGGGACGGCGGACCTACGAGCAGTACTTC. Translated, it gives CASSSPGRRTYEQYF.

A single count supports this clone. The genes are TRBV7-8 and TRBJ2-7; 9 nucleotides match TRBD2. This CDR3 region has 20 residues. V lost 0 bases and J lost 2; bases outside the gene matches: 17. Germline lookup yields CDR1 SGHVS and CDR2 FQNEAQ. The CDR3 loop is CASSLARQAGGQGHAYEQYF. Here the CDR3 DNA reads TGTGCCAGCAGCTTAGCGAGGCAAGCGGGGGGCCAGGGGCACGCCTACGAGCAGTACTTC.

This chain joins TRBV19 and TRBJ1-1; 7 bases line up with TRBD1. The CDR3 covers 16 residues. Germline CDR1 LNHDA, CDR2 SQIVND (reference sequence). The V segment lost 5 bases and the J segment 4 bases; nucleotides outside the gene matches: 13. The CDR3 protein is CASSASGERGPTEAFF. As DNA, the CDR3 is TGTGCCAGTAGTGCGTCGGGAGAGAGGGGGCCCACTGAAGCTTTCTTT. Combining the CDR3 with reference TRBV19 and TRBJ1-1 gives the whole variable domain DGGITQSPKYLFRKEGQNVTLSCEQNLNHDAMYWYRQDPGQGLRLIYYSQIVNDFQKGDIAEGYSVSREKKESFPLTVTSAQKNPTAFYLCASSASGERGPTEAFFGQGTRLTVV.

The V call is TRBV3-1 (or the pseudogene TRBV3-2), the J call TRBJ2-2; tentatively, D is TRBD1 (5 bases). Germline V gene sequence: CDR1 LGHDT, CDR2 YNNKEL (reference sequence). V lost 3 bases and J lost 2, with 10 bases in between. The CDR3 loop spans 15 amino acids. The DNA of the CDR3 is TGTGCCAGCAGCCAGGCTCAGGGAAACACCGGGGAGCTGTTTTTT. It specifies CASSQAQGNTGELFF.

This sequence joins TRBV5-1 and TRBJ2-1, with 9 bases that match TRBD1. The V segment lost 0 bases and the J segment 16 bases; nucleotides outside the gene matches: 8. The germline CDR1 and CDR2 sequences are SGHRS and YFSETQ. There are 13 residues in the CDR3. The CDR3 sequence is CASSLEGTGIHFF. CDR3 sequence (DNA): TGCGCCAGCAGCTTGGAGGGGACAGGGATTCATTTCTTC.

This chain uses TRBV6-2 or TRBV6-3 with TRBJ2-5; 9 nucleotides line up with TRBD2. The CDR3 loop spans 16 amino acids. Germline V gene sequence: CDR1 MNHEY, CDR2 SVGEGT. The trim removed 6 bases at V and 2 bases at J, leaving 10 bases unmatched. The CDR3 bases are TGTGCCAGCAGCCCCGGGACTAGCTTAACGCAAGAGACCCAGTACTTC. Translated, it gives CASSPGTSLTQETQYF.

The genes are TRBV19 and TRBJ2-1, with TRBD2 identical over 8 bases. This CDR3 region has 15 residues. Germline CDR1 is LNHDA and CDR2 is SQIVND (reference sequence). J lost 7 bases, V lost 5 bases, and 10 bases had no gene match. This CDR3 is CASSPRSGSLNEQFF. The CDR3 DNA follows: TGTGCCAGTAGTCCGAGAAGCGGGAGTTTAAATGAGCAGTTCTTC. The full variable domain, completed using reference TRBV19 and TRBJ2-1, is DGGITQSPKYLFRKEGQNVTLSCEQNLNHDAMYWYRQDPGQGLRLIYYSQIVNDFQKGDIAEGYSVSREKKESFPLTVTSAQKNPTAFYLCASSPRSGSLNEQFFGPGTRLTVL.

The chain has TRBV6-5 and TRBJ1-1; D possibly corresponds to TRBD1 (5 bases). Germline lookup yields CDR1 MNHEY and CDR2 SVGAGI. Trimming removed 6 bases from V and 1 base from J, with 12 bases in between. The CDR3 consists of 14 residues. The CDR3: CASRRGTGNTEAFF. As DNA, the CDR3 is TGTGCCAGCAGGAGGGGAACGGGGAACACTGAAGCTTTCTTT.

The gene calls are TRBV4-3 and TRBJ2-5; D might be TRBD2 (6 bases). Germline V gives CDR1 LGHNA, CDR2 YSLEER. This CDR3 has 17 residues. The V gene lost 0 bases and the J gene lost 2 bases, with 16 bases spanning the gap. This CDR3 is CASSQDFSGDVQETQYF. In DNA, the CDR3 is TGCGCCAGCAGCCAAGATTTCTCGGGAGACGTTCAAGAGACCCAGTACTTC.

In its sample, this clone was seen a few times. The rearrangement links TRBV7-3 to TRBJ1-1, with D hard to call. The CDR3 has 13 amino acids. Germline V gene sequence: CDR1 SGHTA, CDR2 FQGTGA. Trimming cost V 3 bases and J 3 bases, with 8 bases left between them. The CDR3 spells CASSFVADTEAFF. The CDR3, as DNA: TGTGCCAGCAGCTTCGTAGCGGACACTGAAGCTTTCTTT.

This chain joins TRBV5-6 and TRBJ1-1, with 10 bases matching TRBD1. Trimming cost V 3 bases and J 5 bases; bases outside gene matches: 13. This CDR3 has 17 residues. Looked up from germline, CDR1 is SGHDT and CDR2 is YYEEEE. The CDR3: CASSYTRDRGRSTEAFF. In DNA, the CDR3 is TGTGCCAGCAGCTACACCCGGGACAGGGGTAGAAGTACTGAAGCTTTCTTT.

This clone appeared a single time. This chain links TRBV6-5 with TRBJ1-4; D ambiguous. Trimming pared 7 bases from V and 7 bases from J, leaving 10 bases between. CDR3 length equals 12 residues. Germline assignment: CDR1 MNHEY and CDR2 SVGAGI. CDR3 amino acids: CASKRHGEKLFF. CDR3 coding DNA: TGTGCCAGCAAGAGGCACGGTGAAAAACTGTTTTTT.

The V call is TRBV11-2, the J call TRBJ2-5; no clear D. Trimming cost V 0 bases and J 5 bases, with 13 bases left between them. Per the germline V gene, CDR1 is SGHAT and CDR2 is FQNNGV. CDR3 length: 15 amino acids. The DNA of the CDR3 is TGTGCCAGCAGCTTAGATCCTCCTAGGAGTGAGACCCAGTACTTC. Its translation is CASSLDPPRSETQYF.

Note on this clone: The junction departs from the called germline gene at one end, perhaps through a read error. This chain connects TRBV18 to TRBJ2-3; D is unresolved. Looked up from germline, CDR1 is KGHSH and CDR2 is LQKENI. The CDR3 has 12 amino acids. CDR3 DNA: TGTGCCAGCTCACCCGCCACAAATACGCAGTATTTT. Its protein is CASSPATNTQYF.

V usage is TRBV7-3 and J usage is TRBJ2-3, with 9 positions matching TRBD2. Germline CDR1 reads SGHTA; CDR2 reads FQGTGA. The ends lost 2 bases at V and 9 bases at J; junction bases unmatched: 9. This CDR3 region has 15 residues. CDR3 coding DNA: TGTGCCAGCAGCTTAGTCCCTGGACTAGCGAGAACGCAGTATTTT. Amino acids: CASSLVPGLARTQYF.

This clone was seen a few times. The chain carries TRBV7-3 and TRBJ2-7, with D possibly being TRBD2 (5 bases). The germline V gene encodes CDR1 SGHTA and CDR2 FQGTGA. Trimming took off 5 bases at V and 6 bases at J, with 17 bases between the two ends. The CDR3 is made up of 14 amino acids. In DNA form, the CDR3 reads TGTGCCAGCAGCGCGAGCGGTATGCTGGGCGAGCAGTACTTC. This sequence encodes CASSASGMLGEQYF.

CDR3 in amino acids: CASSLMPTDSYEQYF. The CDR3 coding sequence is TGTGCCAGCAGCTTAATGCCCACAGACTCCTACGAGCAGTACTTC. The V call is TRBV11-3, the J call TRBJ2-7; no definite D call. The length of the CDR3 is 15 residues. Trimming took 2 bases from V and 0 from J, leaving 11 bases between them. CDR1 and CDR2 (germline): SGHNT, YENEEA.

This rearrangement joins TRBV4-3 to TRBJ2-5, with D hard to call. The CDR3 sequence is 13 residues long. V lost 1 base, J lost 5 bases, and 8 bases lay in between. Germline-derived CDR1 and CDR2 are LGHNA and YSLEER. The CDR3 DNA follows: TGCGCCAGCAGCCAAGTCGGCTGGGAGACCCAGTACTTC. Translated: CASSQVGWETQYF.

The rearrangement uses TRBV2 and TRBJ2-3, with unresolved D. V lost 7 bases to trimming and J lost 1 base, with 15 bases between them. CDR1 is SNHLY, CDR2 FYNNEI, per germline. The CDR3 extends over 15 amino acids. CDR3 bases: TGTGCCAGCACCCCGTCGTGGCAGGGCACAGATACGCAGTATTTT. Its protein is CASTPSWQGTDTQYF. Combining the CDR3 with reference TRBV2 and TRBJ2-3 gives the whole variable domain EPEVTQTPSHQVTQMGQEVILRCVPISNHLYFYWYRQILGQKVEFLVSFYNNEISEKSEIFDDQFSVERPDGSNFTLKIRSTKLEDSAMYFCASTPSWQGTDTQYFGPGTRLTVL.

The genes are TRBV5-8 and TRBJ2-5, with 7 bases identical to TRBD1. Germline CDR1 reads SGHTS; CDR2 reads YDEGEE. V lost 3 bases and J lost 2; bases outside the gene matches: 1. This CDR3 has 13 amino acids. CDR3 protein: CASSYRGQETQYF. In DNA form, the CDR3 reads TGTGCCAGCAGCTACAGGGGTCAAGAGACCCAGTACTTC.

This clone has a handful of counts. The chain joins TRBV29-1 to TRBJ2-5; possible D gene TRBD1, 6 bases. Germline values: CDR1 SQVTM, CDR2 ANQGSEA. There are 12 residues in the CDR3. V shed 5 bases and J shed 5 bases, with 12 bases lying between them. The CDR3 sequence: CSVWQGWETQYF. Here the CDR3 DNA reads TGCAGCGTTTGGCAGGGGTGGGAGACCCAGTACTTC. Variable domain in full (rest from reference TRBV29-1 and TRBJ2-5): SAVISQKPSRDICQRGTSLTIQCQVDSQVTMMFWYRQQPGQSLTLIATANQGSEATYESGFVIDKFPISRPNLTFSTLTVSNMSPEDSSIYLCSVWQGWETQYFGPGTRLLVL.

The gene calls are TRBV4-1 and TRBJ1-6, with a possible D match to TRBD1 (5 bases). Germline lookup yields CDR1 MGHRA and CDR2 YSYEKL. V was trimmed by 4 bases and J by 6 bases, leaving 16 bases between them. CDR3 length: 16 residues. CDR3 in amino acids: CASSPRAGGGNSPLHF. CDR3 nucleotides: TGCGCCAGCAGCCCACGGGCCGGGGGTGGTAATTCACCCCTCCACTTT.

This clone was counted a few times. This rearrangement joins TRBV27 to TRBJ1-1; D gene ambiguous. CDR1 and CDR2 (germline): MNHEY, SMNVEV (reference sequence). With 6 bases removed from V and 0 bases from J, the gap between germline ends came to 8 bases. This CDR3 region has 13 residues. Here the CDR3 reads CASSALMNTEAFF. CDR3 nucleotides: TGTGCCAGCAGCGCCCTCATGAACACTGAAGCTTTCTTT.

The genes are TRBV6-5 and TRBJ2-7, with TRBD1 as a possible D gene (6 bases). The CDR3 sequence is 13 residues long. V lost 6 bases to trimming and J lost 3 bases, with 12 bases between them. Germline values: CDR1 MNHEY, CDR2 SVGAGI. The CDR3 protein is CASSQQGIYEQYF. Here the CDR3 DNA reads TGTGCCAGCAGCCAACAGGGAATCTACGAGCAGTACTTC.

This clone was recorded a few times. The chain has TRBV6-2 or TRBV6-3 and TRBJ2-7, with a weak D call TRBD1 (5 bases). CDR3 length equals 14 residues. Looked up from germline, CDR1 is MNHEY and CDR2 is SVGEGT. V was shortened by 6 bases and J by 2 bases, with 14 bases between the two germline ends. CDR3 coding DNA: TGTGCCAGCAGGCCTGGGGCAGGGACCTACGAGCAGTACTTC. Its translation: CASRPGAGTYEQYF.

V is TRBV5-5 and J is TRBJ1-2, with 8 bases lining up with TRBD1. The CDR3 has 14 amino acids. The V and J ends lost 6 bases and 2 bases, in that order; junction bases with no gene match: 6. Germline values: CDR1 SGHKS, CDR2 YYEKEE (reference sequence). CDR3 sequence (DNA): TGTGCCAGCACCCGACAGGGGCAAAACTATGGCTACACCTTC. Translating it yields CASTRQGQNYGYTF.

The CDR3 region is CASSLATGLFGNTIYF. In nucleotides, the CDR3 is TGCGCCAGCAGCTTGGCGACAGGGCTATTTGGAAACACCATATATTTT. This chain connects TRBV5-1 to TRBJ1-3, with 7 bases matching TRBD1. This CDR3 has 16 residues. Trimming at V came to 0 bases and at J to 3 bases, leaving 6 bases not matched to a gene. Germline V gene data show CDR1 as SGHRS and CDR2 as YFSETQ.

The chain joins TRBV5-5 to TRBJ1-5; the match to TRBD1 covers 9 bases. CDR1 and CDR2 from the germline V gene are SGHKS and YYEKEE (reference sequence). The CDR3 sequence is 17 residues long. Germline trimming cut 4 bases from V and 7 bases from J; bases unmatched to any gene: 15. CDR3 residues: CASSPNTGQGFWQPQHF. DNA of the CDR3: TGTGCCAGCAGCCCCAATACGGGACAGGGTTTTTGGCAGCCCCAGCATTTT.

This chain links TRBV9 with TRBJ1-1; D is unresolved. Deletions cut 1 base from V and 2 bases from J, with 6 bases between. Germline CDR1 is SGDLS and CDR2 is YYNGEE. The CDR3 loop spans 13 amino acids. The chain's CDR3 is CASSVIYNTEAFF. The DNA of the CDR3 is TGTGCCAGCAGCGTAATCTATAACACTGAAGCTTTCTTT.

V usage is TRBV30 and J usage is TRBJ1-2; TRBD1 matches 8 bases. The junction had 12 bases not matched to a gene; V was cut back by 4 bases and J by 5 bases. This CDR3 region has 15 residues. Germline CDR1 and CDR2: GTSNPN and SVGIG (reference sequence). CDR3 coding DNA: TGTGCCTGGACGGGCAGGGGGCGATTAAAGTATGGCTACACCTTC. It specifies CAWTGRGRLKYGYTF.

The V call is TRBV25-1, the J call TRBJ2-7; TRBD1 might be the D (5 bases). This CDR3 is 16 amino acids long. Germline lookup yields CDR1 MGHDK and CDR2 SYGVNS. The ends were cut back, 4 bases at V and 4 bases at J, with 20 bases in the middle. The CDR3: CASSGSDTTLRYEQYF. CDR3 bases: TGTGCCAGCAGTGGGTCGGACACAACCCTGCGGTACGAGCAGTACTTC.